Shown below are 15 T cell receptor beta chains from a single sample sequenced in a study of T cell responses to AZD1222 COVID-19 vaccine. The table came from immunoSEQ multiplex PCR; TCRdb's copy has only in-frame clones and leaves some out. The sample holds some 190,000 clones; less than 95% are singletons and the top ten take around 1.8%. The sequencing here drew on peripheral blood, taken 28 days after the second dose of the MenACWY control vaccine. These receptors were taken from an adult who received the MenACWY meningococcal vaccine as a control.

This chain joins TRBV7-8 and TRBJ2-7; 7 bases match TRBD1. The CDR3 is 14 residues long. Germline values: CDR1 SGHVS, CDR2 FQNEAQ. The trim removed 3 bases at V and 0 bases at J, leaving 2 bases unmatched. CDR3 sequence reads: CASSFRDSSYEQYF. In DNA form, the CDR3 reads TGTGCCAGCAGCTTCCGGGACAGCTCCTACGAGCAGTACTTC.

This clone was detected only once. V gene TRBV6-5 combines with J gene TRBJ2-7; possible D gene TRBD2, 6 bases. V lost 6 bases and J lost 2, with 11 bases in between. The CDR3 sequence is 13 residues long. Germline V gene data show CDR1 as MNHEY and CDR2 as SVGAGI. Here the CDR3 DNA reads TGTGCCAGCAGGGGGAGGCCCCCCTACGAGCAGTACTTC. As protein: CASRGRPPYEQYF.

V and J are TRBV24-1 and TRBJ1-4; D remains unclear. The V end lost 0 bases, the J end lost 11 bases, and 6 bases lay between the germline ends. CDR1 and CDR2 (germline): KGHDR, SFDVKD. CDR3 length: 12 amino acids. The CDR3 DNA sequence: TGTGCCACCAGTGATTTGGAACAGAAACTGTTTTTT. Translation: CATSDLEQKLFF.

The CDR3 nucleotides are TGTGCCTGGAGCCAAGGCCAGGGAGGTGAAAAACTGTTTTTT. Protein: CAWSQGQGGEKLFF. The gene calls are TRBV30 and TRBJ1-4; perhaps TRBD1 as D (5 bases). This CDR3 contains 14 residues. The germline gives CDR1 GTSNPN, CDR2 SVGIG (reference sequence). V lost 3 bases and J lost 7, with 15 bases in between.

This chain joins TRBV15 and TRBJ2-7; the D gene is possibly TRBD1 (6 bases). CDR1 is LNHNV, CDR2 YYDKDF, per germline (reference sequence). With 1 base removed from V and 2 bases from J, the gap between germline ends came to 6 bases. The CDR3 length is 13 residues. The CDR3 bases are TGTGCCACCAGCAGAGGGGACACCTACGAGCAGTACTTC. Amino acids: CATSRGDTYEQYF.

Only one count was recorded for this clone. The chain uses TRBV29-1 and TRBJ2-7; D is ambiguous. This CDR3 has 11 residues. Deletions cut 4 bases from V and 3 bases from J, with 7 bases between. The V gene's germline CDR1 is SQVTM and CDR2 ANQGSEA. The CDR3 bases are TGCAGCGTTGTCCTCGACTACGAGCAGTACTTC. This gives the protein CSVVLDYEQYF.

The rearrangement uses TRBV3-1 (or the pseudogene TRBV3-2) and TRBJ1-4; tentative D call: TRBD1 (5 bases). Per germline, CDR1 LGHDT and CDR2 YNNKEL (reference sequence). There are 14 residues in the CDR3. With 0 bases removed from V and 10 bases from J, the gap between germline ends came to 12 bases. CDR3 coding DNA: TGTGCCAGCAGCCAAGATCCTTGGGGGGGAAAACTGTTTTTT. This translates into CASSQDPWGGKLFF.

The chain joins TRBV19 to TRBJ2-6; TRBD1 agrees at 8 bases. The CDR3 totals 18 residues. CDR1 LNHDA and CDR2 SQIVND come from the germline V gene (reference sequence). V lost 3 bases and J lost 0; bases outside the gene matches: 7. CDR3 region: CASSIPGTGSSGANVLTF. The CDR3 DNA reads as TGTGCCAGTAGTATCCCTGGGACAGGAAGCTCTGGGGCCAACGTCCTGACTTTC.

This rearrangement joins TRBV6-5 to TRBJ1-2; a weak D match, TRBD1 (5 bases). V lost 6 bases and J lost 7, with 15 bases in between. Germline assignment: CDR1 MNHEY and CDR2 SVGAGI. The CDR3 runs to 13 residues. In nucleotides, the CDR3 is TGTGCCAGCAGACCGACGGGGCTGGGTGGCTACACCTTC. As protein: CASRPTGLGGYTF.

The rearrangement links TRBV9 to TRBJ1-2, with 7 bases fitting TRBD1. With 3 bases clipped from V and 8 bases from J, the junction kept 7 bases outside the gene matches. CDR1 is SGDLS and CDR2 is YYNGEE in the germline V gene. The CDR3 contains 13 residues. Written as DNA, the CDR3 is TGTGCCAGCAGCGCTTCGGGACAGTGGGGCTACACCTTC. Its translation is CASSASGQWGYTF.

V and J are TRBV5-5 and TRBJ2-1; unclear D gene. Germline CDR1 and CDR2: SGHKS and YYEKEE (reference sequence). This CDR3 is 16 amino acids long. With 4 bases removed from V and 1 base from J, the gap between germline ends came to 15 bases. The CDR3 DNA follows: TGTGCCAGCAGCCAGACTGCCCGAGATTCCTACAATGAGCAGTTCTTC. Encoded protein: CASSQTARDSYNEQFF.

The sample holds one count of this clone. Distinct nucleotide sequences in the sample also encode this CDR3. The chain recombines TRBV28 with TRBJ2-7; tentative D call: TRBD2 (6 bases). The germline gives CDR1 MDHEN, CDR2 SYDVKM. Trimming took 3 bases from V and 3 from J, leaving 12 bases between them. This CDR3 is 14 amino acids long. In DNA form, the CDR3 reads TGTGCCAGCAGTTTCGGAGGGCCTCTCTACGAGCAGTACTTC. Its translation: CASSFGGPLYEQYF.

The J gene is TRBJ2-1, the V gene TRBV28, with D hard to call. Trimming pared 3 bases from V and 5 bases from J, leaving 8 bases between. The germline gives CDR1 MDHEN, CDR2 SYDVKM. This CDR3 spans 13 amino acids. The CDR3 DNA reads TGTGCCAGCAGTTTGACACCGGACAATGAGCAGTTCTTC. As protein: CASSLTPDNEQFF. Using reference TRBV28 and TRBJ2-1 for the parts outside the CDR3, the full variable domain is DVKVTQSSRYLVKRTGEKVFLECVQDMDHENMFWYRQDPGLGLRLIYFSYDVKMKEKGDIPEGYSVSREKKERFSLILESASTNQTSMYLCASSLTPDNEQFFGPGTRLTVL.

The V call is TRBV6-5, the J call TRBJ1-6, with TRBD1 matching 7 bases. This CDR3 is built from 15 residues. Germline CDR1 and CDR2: MNHEY and SVGAGI. The trim removed 6 bases at V and 7 bases at J, leaving 9 bases unmatched. CDR3 loop: CASRVTSQGNSPLHF. The CDR3 coding sequence is TGTGCCAGCAGGGTGACATCACAGGGGAATTCACCCCTCCACTTT.

This sequence joins TRBV18 and TRBJ2-5, with D tentatively TRBD2 (5 bases). The CDR3 is made up of 12 amino acids. V was clipped by 6 bases and J by 4 bases, with 9 bases between them. Germline CDR1 reads KGHSH; CDR2 reads LQKENI. Written as DNA, the CDR3 is TGTGCCAGCTCCTCCCGGGGAGAGACCCAGTACTTC. Its protein product is CASSSRGETQYF.